This entry lists 18 T cell receptor beta chains sequenced from one sample in a study of cytomegalovirus exposure and HLA in healthy donors. PCR involved 60 Vbeta and 13 Jbeta primers. Measured with immunoSEQ multiplex PCR; TCRdb has only the in-frame clones, and not every one. This table holds over 150,000 clones, roughly three quarters found once. The sample consisted of PBMCs. These receptors were taken from a young man in good health and CMV-seropositive.

In this sample, this clone turned up a few times. The chain has TRBV7-8 and TRBJ1-1; 7 bases map to TRBD1. The trim removed 10 bases at V and 0 bases at J, leaving 5 bases unmatched. CDR3 length: 13 amino acids. In germline, CDR1 is SGHVS, CDR2 FQNEAQ. The CDR3 protein is CATRQGLNTEAFF. The CDR3 DNA reads TGTGCCACCAGACAGGGCCTGAACACTGAAGCTTTCTTT.

The rearrangement joins TRBV28 to TRBJ1-5; D may be TRBD1 (5 bases). Germline V gene lookup returns CDR1 MDHEN and CDR2 SYDVKM. This CDR3 contains 16 residues. V was shortened by 5 bases and J by 5 bases, with 19 bases between the two germline ends. The DNA of the CDR3 is TGTGCCAGCAGTCCACGAGTAGGGGAAGGGGATCAGCCCCAGCATTTT. The encoded protein is CASSPRVGEGDQPQHF.

J is TRBJ2-1 and V is TRBV5-6, with 15 nucleotides matching TRBD2. Germline CDR1 reads SGHDT; CDR2 reads YYEEEE. V shed 2 bases and J 14 bases; nucleotides not matched to a gene: 17. This CDR3 contains 18 residues. The CDR3 nucleotides read TGTGCCAGCAGCTTCCGAGACCTCTTTCCTGGGACTAGCGGGGGGAAGTTCTTC. It specifies CASSFRDLFPGTSGGKFF.

Only a few counts were recorded for this clone. The chain carries TRBV11-2 and TRBJ2-7, with D tentatively TRBD1 (5 bases). The V and J ends lost 6 bases and 8 bases respectively, with 17 bases between them. This CDR3 has 13 amino acids. Germline V gene data show CDR1 as SGHAT and CDR2 as FQNNGV. CDR3 nucleotide sequence: TGTGCCAGCAGGGGCGTGGCAGGGCCCAAGCAGTACTTC. Translating gives CASRGVAGPKQYF.

Notes on this clone: Other DNA sequences in the same sample also yield this CDR3. V is TRBV5-4 and J is TRBJ2-3; unclear D gene. The CDR3 spans 14 residues. In germline, CDR1 is SGHNT, CDR2 YYREEE (reference sequence). V was shortened by 0 bases and J by 1 base, with 6 bases between the two germline ends. CDR3 region: CASSLGSGTDTQYF. In DNA, the CDR3 is TGTGCCAGCAGCTTGGGGAGCGGCACAGATACGCAGTATTTT.

The chain is built from TRBV7-9 and TRBJ1-5, with D possibly being TRBD1 (6 bases). Germline V gene data show CDR1 as SEHNR and CDR2 as FQNEAQ (reference sequence). This CDR3 spans 15 amino acids. V was cut by 1 base and J by 0 bases, with 7 bases left in between. The CDR3 loop reads CASSLGTVSNQPQHF. CDR3 nucleotides: TGTGCCAGCAGCTTAGGGACAGTTAGCAATCAGCCCCAGCATTTT.

V is TRBV5-1 and J is TRBJ2-2, with 12 positions matching TRBD2. The germline V gene encodes CDR1 SGHRS and CDR2 YFSETQ. This CDR3 has 17 residues. The trim removed 0 bases at V and 7 bases at J, leaving 7 bases unmatched. The DNA of the CDR3 is TGCGCCAGCAGCTTGGATGGGACTAGCGGGTTGCTCGGGGAGCTGTTTTTT. Translation gives CASSLDGTSGLLGELFF.

V is TRBV4-2 and J is TRBJ2-5, with D uncertain. Germline CDR1 is LGHNA and CDR2 is YNFKEQ. The CDR3 has 16 residues. V shed 1 base and J shed 3 bases, with 15 bases lying between them. In nucleotides, the CDR3 is TGTGCCAGCAGCCAAGGGCGCGGTACCCTAAAAGAGACCCAGTACTTC. Protein sequence: CASSQGRGTLKETQYF.

This clone has more than one count but fewer than ten. The chain is built from TRBV7-9 and TRBJ2-3; D is possibly TRBD1 (5 bases). Trimming took 3 bases from V and 2 from J, leaving 12 bases between them. The CDR3 sequence is 15 residues long. Germline V CDR1 and CDR2: SEHNR, FQNEAQ (reference sequence). The CDR3 DNA follows: TGTGCCAGCAGCTTTTGGGGCCCCGACACAGATACGCAGTATTTT. Amino acid sequence: CASSFWGPDTDTQYF.

This chain uses TRBV5-4 with TRBJ1-4; 10 bases are shared with TRBD1. The CDR3 consists of 13 residues. In germline, CDR1 is SGHNT, CDR2 YYREEE (reference sequence). V lost 4 bases, J lost 11 bases, and 5 bases stayed unmatched. The CDR3 region has the DNA TGTGCCAGCAGCAGCGGACAGGGGGAGAAACTGTTTTTT. Protein: CASSSGQGEKLFF.

The chain carries TRBV5-1 and TRBJ1-4, with 7 nucleotides matching TRBD1. In germline, CDR1 is SGHRS, CDR2 YFSETQ. CDR3 size: 14 residues. The V segment lost 1 base and the J segment 11 bases; nucleotides outside the gene matches: 8. Here the CDR3 reads CASSLTTGKEKLFF. The CDR3 DNA reads as TGCGCCAGCAGCTTGACGACAGGGAAAGAGAAACTGTTTTTT.

The chain carries TRBV5-8 and TRBJ1-2; 7 positions agree with TRBD1. CDR3 length: 12 residues. Germline trimming cut 4 bases from V and 5 bases from J; bases unmatched to any gene: 2. Germline lookup yields CDR1 SGHTS and CDR2 YDEGEE. CDR3 DNA sequence: TGTGCCAGCAGCGTGGGACAGTATGGCTACACCTTC. Its protein is CASSVGQYGYTF.

The genes are TRBV19 and TRBJ2-2; 14 positions agree with TRBD2. V shed 5 bases and J 4 bases; nucleotides not matched to a gene: 12. Germline-derived CDR1 and CDR2 are LNHDA and SQIVND (reference sequence). The CDR3 is 19 amino acids. This chain's CDR3 is CASSEGLAGEARGTGELFF. CDR3 sequence (DNA): TGTGCCAGTAGTGAGGGACTAGCGGGAGAGGCGCGGGGCACCGGGGAGCTGTTTTTT.

Only one count was recorded for this clone. The rearrangement uses TRBV12-5 and TRBJ2-5; D ambiguous. The last part of the DNA fits TRBJ2-7 better; the J call may be wrong. Germline V CDR1 and CDR2: LGHNT, FRNRAP. The CDR3 has 12 amino acids. The CDR3, as DNA: TGTGCTAGTGGTTTATCCTCCTACGAGCAGTACTTC. This gives the protein CASGLSSYEQYF.

This chain connects TRBV28 to TRBJ2-3; possibly TRBD1 for D (5 bases). Trimming cost V 7 bases and J 1 base, with 12 bases left between them. The CDR3 has 14 amino acids. Germline V lookup: CDR1 MDHEN, CDR2 SYDVKM. The DNA for the CDR3 is TGTGCCAGCACAGGGTTACGAGGCACAGATACGCAGTATTTT. This sequence encodes CASTGLRGTDTQYF.

This clone has just a few counts. The gene calls are TRBV27 and TRBJ2-7; 13 bases line up with TRBD2. This CDR3 comprises 15 residues. The V gene's germline CDR1 is MNHEY and CDR2 SMNVEV (reference sequence). The trim removed 7 bases at V and 6 bases at J, leaving 9 bases unmatched. The CDR3 here is CASTTSGRAVGEQYF. CDR3 in DNA: TGTGCCAGCACTACTAGCGGGAGGGCCGTTGGCGAGCAGTACTTC.

V is TRBV27 and J is TRBJ2-5; 9 nucleotides agree with TRBD2. The V segment lost 7 bases and the J segment 4 bases; nucleotides outside the gene matches: 7. The CDR3 is 14 residues long. Germline-derived CDR1 and CDR2 are MNHEY and SMNVEV (reference sequence). The CDR3 region has the DNA TGTGCCAGCAAGGATCCAGCGGGAGGAGAGACCCAGTACTTC. It encodes CASKDPAGGETQYF.

This clone was seen only a few times. The chain is built from TRBV10-3 and TRBJ1-5; weak D call: TRBD1 (5 bases). V was pared by 10 bases and J by 1 base, with 17 bases between. CDR3 length: 15 amino acids. CDR1 and CDR2 from the germline V gene are ENHRY and SYGVKD. The CDR3 reads CATSSGLESNQPQHF. CDR3 nucleotides: TGTGCCACCTCCTCAGGGCTTGAGAGCAATCAGCCCCAGCATTTT.